This T cell receptor beta chain emerged from a study of T-cell reconstitution after alpha-beta-depleted transplantation in children. Study-wide points: Reportedly, alpha-beta T cells present about two months post-transplant originated from several hundred expanded clones of graft origin.

Molecular barcoding with unique molecular identifiers was used for the TCRbeta library. TCRdb re-called the PCR reads through MiXCR, storing one row per CDR3 protein. The sample records 250,000 to 400,000 distinct CDR3 sequences, roughly 25% being singletons. Trimming removed 4 bases from V and 2 bases from J; junction bases left unmatched: 17. CDR1 is SGHRS and CDR2 is YFSETQ in the germline V gene. The CDR3 spans 18 residues. With regard to this clonotype: The target antigen is unknown.

The origin of this receptor is a male patient aged 5 to 17 who had a stem cell transplant for acute lymphoblastic leukemia, so the T cells may come from the graft donor. This chain uses TRBV5-1 with TRBJ2-5, with 7 bases that match TRBD1. The sample was PBMCs, mostly from graft donor cells, taken 180 days after TCRalphabeta/CD19-depleted stem cell transplant. The CDR3 reads CASSRGNLGTVLQETQYF. CDR3 DNA: TGCGCCAGCAGCCGCGGAAACCTAGGGACAGTCTTACAAGAGACCCAGTACTTC.